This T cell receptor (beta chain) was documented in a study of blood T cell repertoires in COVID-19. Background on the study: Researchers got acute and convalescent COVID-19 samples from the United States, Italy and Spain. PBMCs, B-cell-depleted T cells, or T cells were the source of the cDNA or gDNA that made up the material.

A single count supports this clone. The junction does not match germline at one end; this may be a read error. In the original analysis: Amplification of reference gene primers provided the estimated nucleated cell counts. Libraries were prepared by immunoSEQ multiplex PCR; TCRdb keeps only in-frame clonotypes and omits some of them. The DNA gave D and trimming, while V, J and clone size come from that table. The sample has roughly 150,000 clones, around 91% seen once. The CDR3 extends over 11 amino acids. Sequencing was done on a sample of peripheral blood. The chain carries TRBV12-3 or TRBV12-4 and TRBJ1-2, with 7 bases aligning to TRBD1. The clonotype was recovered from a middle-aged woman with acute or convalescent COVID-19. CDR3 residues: CASSAYRGGNF. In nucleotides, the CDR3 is TGTGCCAGCAGTGCCTACAGGGGCGGAAACTTC.